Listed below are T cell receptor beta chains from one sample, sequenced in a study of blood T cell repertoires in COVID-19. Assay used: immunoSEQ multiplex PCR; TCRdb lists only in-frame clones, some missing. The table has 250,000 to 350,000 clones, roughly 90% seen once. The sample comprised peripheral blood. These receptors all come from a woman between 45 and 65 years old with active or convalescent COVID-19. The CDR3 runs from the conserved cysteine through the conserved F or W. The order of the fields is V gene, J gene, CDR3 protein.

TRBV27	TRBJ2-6	CASSFHRVGGANVLTF
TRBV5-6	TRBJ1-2	CASSLAGAGTNYGYTF
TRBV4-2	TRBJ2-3	CASSQRAGLLQDTQYF
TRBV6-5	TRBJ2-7	CASSLAGGRVGQYF
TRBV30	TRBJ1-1	CAWGQGMNTEAFF
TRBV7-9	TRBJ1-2	CASSLIGAGANYGYTF
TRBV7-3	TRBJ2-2	CASSLAEAGATGELFF
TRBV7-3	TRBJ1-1	CASSPIGEPTTEAFF
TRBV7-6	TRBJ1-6	CASSHEGDNSPLHF
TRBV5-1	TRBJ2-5	CASSIGTSRPALETQYF
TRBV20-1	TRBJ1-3	CSASDRGSYSGNTIYF
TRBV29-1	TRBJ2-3	CSVWTGGGTQYF
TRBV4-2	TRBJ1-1	CASSQPPGQGVSEAFF
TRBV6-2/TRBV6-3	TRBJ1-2	CASSYVQGHYGYTF
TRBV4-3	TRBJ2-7	CASSQEFRQGAFGEQYF
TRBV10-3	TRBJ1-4	CAIGRQANEKLFF
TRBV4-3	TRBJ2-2	CASSHNRVVTGELFF
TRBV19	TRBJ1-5	CASSIVGVGDQPQHF
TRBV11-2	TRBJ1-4	CASSWRQVSGGKLFF